The 20 T cell receptor beta chains below all came from one sample that was sequenced in a study of CD8+CD57+ T cells in acquired aplastic anemia. Using genomic DNA as the template, TCR beta VDJ and CDR3 profiling was carried out. TCRdb recomputed calls from the reads with MiXCR, one row per CDR3 protein. The data contain under 250,000 distinct CDR3 sequences, approximately 35% of them singletons. Sequenced input: sorted CD4+, CD8+, or CD8+CD57+ T cells (not recorded which) from PBMCs. These receptors were collected from a human donor in good health, serving as a control.

This clonotype was recorded a few times. The chain uses TRBV12-3 or TRBV12-4 and TRBJ2-1; D gene unclear. The CDR3 is 15 amino acids. Trimming took 3 bases from V and 1 from J, leaving 10 bases between them. The CDR3 here is CASSLFQDSYNEQFF. The CDR3 DNA reads as TGTGCCAGCAGTTTGTTCCAGGATTCCTACAATGAGCAGTTCTTC.

The chain has TRBV20-1 and TRBJ1-1; TRBD1 is a possible D gene (6 bases). V was clipped by 3 bases and J by 1 base, with 12 bases between them. Germline V gene data show CDR1 as DFQATT and CDR2 as SNEGSKA (reference sequence). CDR3 length: 14 residues. CDR3 region: CSASSGGWNTEAFF. CDR3 DNA sequence: TGCAGTGCTAGCTCGGGGGGCTGGAACACTGAAGCTTTCTTT.

This clonotype was seen ten or more times. The V call is TRBV19, the J call TRBJ2-6, with 9 bases identical to TRBD1. Germline-derived CDR1 and CDR2 are LNHDA and SQIVND (reference sequence). The junction had 11 bases not matched to a gene; V was cut back by 4 bases and J by 4 bases. This CDR3 has 18 amino acids. CDR3 coding DNA: TGTGCCAGTAGTACCAGTCCCGGGACAGGGCCAGGGGCCAACGTCCTGACTTTC. This codes for CASSTSPGTGPGANVLTF. The full variable domain, its missing parts supplied by reference TRBV19 and TRBJ2-6, is DGGITQSPKYLFRKEGQNVTLSCEQNLNHDAMYWYRQDPGQGLRLIYYSQIVNDFQKGDIAEGYSVSREKKESFPLTVTSAQKNPTAFYLCASSTSPGTGPGANVLTFGAGSRLTVL.

As concerns this clonotype: A read error may be the cause here, since a much bigger clone is one base away. The CDR3 coding sequence is TGTGCCAGCGGTTACCCACGGCTAGGGGGCTATGGCTACACCTTC. This encodes CASGYPRLGGYGYTF. This chain connects TRBV2 to TRBJ1-2; D possibly corresponds to TRBD1 (6 bases). This CDR3 spans 15 amino acids. Germline V CDR1 and CDR2: SNHLY, FYNNEI. V was shortened by 8 bases and J by 4 bases, with 20 bases between the two germline ends.

This chain links TRBV25-1 with TRBJ2-1; TRBD1 matches 7 bases. The CDR3 runs 17 residues. Trimming cost V 7 bases and J 0 bases; bases outside gene matches: 12. CDR1 and CDR2 (germline): MGHDK, SYGVNS. The DNA for the CDR3 is TGTGCCAGCACCAAGAGTCAGGGGGACAGCTCCTACAATGAGCAGTTCTTC. This encodes CASTKSQGDSSYNEQFF.

For this clonotype: A read error may be the cause here, since a much bigger clone is one base away. Given the absence of the conserved phenylalanine or tryptophan at the CDR3 end, a read error is likely. The chain employs TRBV12-3 or TRBV12-4 and TRBJ2-5, with no clear D. There are 13 residues in the CDR3. V gave up 6 bases and J gave up 5 bases, with 13 bases separating them. The CDR3 is CASSPFGAETQYL. For the CDR3, the DNA is TGTGCCAGCAGCCCATTCGGTGCGGAGACCCAGTACCTC.

To note about this clonotype: One end of the junction varies from germline; a read error may be responsible. The chain carries TRBV12-3 or TRBV12-4 and TRBJ1-4; D remains ambiguous. The length of the CDR3 is 12 residues. CDR3 protein: CASSQSWEKLFF. DNA for the CDR3: TGTGCAAGCAGCCAATCATGGGAAAAACTGTTTTTT.

The genes are TRBV20-1 and TRBJ2-3; TRBD2 matches at 10 bases. The length of the CDR3 is 14 residues. Unmatched junction bases numbered 7, after V lost 6 bases and J lost 4 bases. Per germline, CDR1 DFQATT and CDR2 SNEGSKA (reference sequence). The CDR3 nucleotides are TGCAGTGCCACGCCAGCGGGGGGGGCAGATACGCAGTATTTT. Translated: CSATPAGGADTQYF.

This chain joins TRBV29-1 and TRBJ2-1, with 11 bases matching TRBD1. Germline V lookup: CDR1 SQVTM, CDR2 ANQGSEA. V lost 5 bases, J lost 8 bases, and 11 bases stayed unmatched. The CDR3 has 15 residues. The CDR3, as DNA: TGCAGCGTTAGGGGACAGGGGGGTTACGCCTATGAGCAGTTCTTC. This sequence encodes CSVRGQGGYAYEQFF.

The CDR3 region has the DNA TGTGCCAGCAGCCAAACTGGCGGTGGTGGGATCTACGAGCAGTACTTC. Translation gives CASSQTGGGGIYEQYF. The rearrangement joins TRBV7-3 to TRBJ2-7, with D unclear. Germline values: CDR1 SGHTA, CDR2 FQGTGA. This CDR3 has 16 residues. V lost 5 bases and J lost 3, with 20 bases in between.

This clonotype came up once. The chain couples TRBV19 to TRBJ1-2; the match to TRBD1 covers 7 bases. Unmatched junction bases numbered 10, after V lost 3 bases and J lost 6 bases. Germline-derived CDR1 and CDR2 are LNHDA and SQIVND (reference sequence). CDR3 size: 15 residues. The CDR3 bases are TGTGCCAGTAGTATCCAAAGGGGGCCTTCAGATGGCTACACCTTC. Its translation is CASSIQRGPSDGYTF.

The V and J genes are TRBV24-1 and TRBJ2-7; 9 bases line up with TRBD1. CDR3 length equals 15 residues. Germline V gene data show CDR1 as KGHDR and CDR2 as SFDVKD. Trimming cost V 3 bases and J 3 bases; bases outside gene matches: 5. The CDR3 DNA reads as TGTGCCACCAGTGATAGGCGGGACAGGGTCTACGAGCAGTACTTC. Protein sequence: CATSDRRDRVYEQYF.

The chain is built from TRBV9 and TRBJ1-2, with D maybe TRBD1 (6 bases). In germline, CDR1 is SGDLS, CDR2 YYNGEE. This CDR3 is built from 14 residues. Trimming cost V 5 bases and J 2 bases, with 13 bases left between them. CDR3 region: CASRETGSNYGYTF. CDR3 nucleotides: TGTGCCAGCAGAGAGACAGGTTCGAACTATGGCTACACCTTC.

Details on this clonotype: Because the CDR3 is missing its conserved closing phenylalanine or tryptophan, this is likely a read error. The chain couples TRBV6-1 to TRBJ2-7, with TRBD2 matching 8 bases. J lost 6 bases, V lost 1 base, and 5 bases had no gene match. This CDR3 is built from 14 residues. Looked up from germline, CDR1 is MNHNS and CDR2 is SASEGT. CDR3 in amino acids: CASSEGLAQGEQYL. The CDR3 coding sequence is TGTGCCAGCAGTGAAGGACTAGCGCAAGGCGAGCAGTACCTC.

This clonotype has more than one count but fewer than ten. The chain uses TRBV11-1 and TRBJ1-2; D is ambiguous. V was pared by 5 bases and J by 4 bases, with 17 bases between. The germline V gene has CDR1 SGHAT and CDR2 FQDESV (reference sequence). This CDR3 is built from 15 residues. CDR3 nucleotides: TGTGCCAGCAGCGTATACCAAGGGAAGTCCTATGGCTACACCTTC. Amino acids: CASSVYQGKSYGYTF.

This clonotype was counted at least ten times. The chain joins TRBV7-2 to TRBJ1-2; 9 positions agree with TRBD1. CDR3 size: 15 residues. Looked up from germline, CDR1 is SGHTA and CDR2 is FQGNSA. Trimming took 4 bases from V and 6 from J; bases not matched to a gene: 9. CDR3 bases: TGTGCCAGCAGCTCTATAAGGGACAGGGACCATGGCTACACCTTC. Translating gives CASSSIRDRDHGYTF.

This clonotype was seen a few times. The gene calls are TRBV27 and TRBJ2-5; D is unclear. The CDR3 is 13 residues long. Germline V CDR1 and CDR2: MNHEY, SMNVEV (reference sequence). V was cut by 2 bases and J by 5 bases, with 9 bases left in between. CDR3 bases: TGTGCCAGCAGTTTACGACCGTGGGAGACCCAGTACTTC. It yields the protein CASSLRPWETQYF.

The sample holds many counts of this clonotype. The chain joins TRBV10-3 to TRBJ2-1, with TRBD1 matching over 8 bases. The CDR3 runs 14 residues. Germline V gives CDR1 ENHRY, CDR2 SYGVKD. With V trimmed by 2 bases and J by 12 bases, 9 bases remained unmatched. This chain's CDR3 is CAISEGQGPDLQFF. The CDR3 DNA reads as TGTGCCATCAGTGAGGGACAGGGACCGGATTTGCAGTTCTTC.

This chain links TRBV29-1 with TRBJ2-7, with 8 bases fitting TRBD1. J gave up 3 bases and V 7 bases, and 11 bases lay outside the gene matches. CDR3 length equals 14 residues. Germline CDR1 and CDR2: SQVTM and ANQGSEA. The CDR3 here is CSADNNDRGYEQYF. The CDR3 DNA sequence: TGCAGCGCCGATAACAACGACAGGGGCTACGAGCAGTACTTC.

This clonotype came up a few times. This rearrangement joins TRBV20-1 to TRBJ2-2; 8 nucleotides agree with TRBD1. The CDR3 contains 16 residues. Germline lookup yields CDR1 DFQATT and CDR2 SNEGSKA (reference sequence). V was pared by 0 bases and J by 7 bases, with 10 bases of the junction left unmatched. The CDR3 DNA reads TGCAGTGCTAGAGATCCCAGGACAGGGTGGAACGGGGAGCTGTTTTTT. This sequence encodes CSARDPRTGWNGELFF.